These 3 T cell receptor beta chains share one sample of origin, sequenced in a study of T cell clones after liver transplantation. Sequencing used immunoSEQ multiplex PCR; TCRdb keeps in-frame clones, though not all of them. The data hold 45,000 to 60,000 clones, with about 86% observed a single time. Sequences were derived from CD8+ T cells from blood, sampled 12 months after liver transplant. The source is a human patient who received a liver transplant. A share of the T cells may be of graft donor origin.

This chain connects TRBV11-2 to TRBJ2-7; 9 bases agree with TRBD2. V was clipped by 0 bases and J by 0 bases; unmatched bases: 6. This CDR3 region has 17 residues. Looked up from germline, CDR1 is SGHAT and CDR2 is FQNNGV. The CDR3 region is CASSLDGLALLSYEQYF. In DNA, the CDR3 is TGTGCCAGCAGCTTAGATGGACTAGCGCTTCTCTCCTACGAGCAGTACTTC.

The J gene is TRBJ2-1, the V gene TRBV9; D tentatively reads TRBD1 or TRBD2 (6 bases each). V was clipped by 6 bases and J by 7 bases, with 17 bases between them. The CDR3 covers 14 residues. Germline CDR1 and CDR2: SGDLS and YYNGEE. This chain's CDR3 is CASNVGGRWNEQFF. The CDR3 DNA sequence: TGTGCCAGCAATGTAGGGGGGCGATGGAATGAGCAGTTCTTC.

This clone was counted only a few times. The chain has TRBV4-1 and TRBJ2-7; 8 bases line up with TRBD1. The V gene end was trimmed by 3 bases and the J gene end by 2 bases; junction bases not matched to a gene: 12. The CDR3 is made up of 17 amino acids. CDR1 and CDR2 (germline): MGHRA, YSYEKL. CDR3 DNA: TGCGCCAGCAGCCAGTCGAACAGGGGGACGGGAGCCTACGAGCAGTACTTC. Encoded protein: CASSQSNRGTGAYEQYF.